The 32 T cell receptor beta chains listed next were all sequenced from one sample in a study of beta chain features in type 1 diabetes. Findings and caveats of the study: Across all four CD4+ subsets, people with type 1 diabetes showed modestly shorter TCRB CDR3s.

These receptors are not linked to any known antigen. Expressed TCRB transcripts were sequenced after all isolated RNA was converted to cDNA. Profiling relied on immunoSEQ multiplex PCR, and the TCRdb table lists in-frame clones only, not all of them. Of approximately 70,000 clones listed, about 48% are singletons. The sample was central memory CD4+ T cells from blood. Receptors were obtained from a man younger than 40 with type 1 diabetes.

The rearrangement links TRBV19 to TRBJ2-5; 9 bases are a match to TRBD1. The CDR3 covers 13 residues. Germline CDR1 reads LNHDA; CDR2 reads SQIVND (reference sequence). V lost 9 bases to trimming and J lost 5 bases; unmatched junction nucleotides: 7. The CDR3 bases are TGTGCCAGATGGACAGGGGTGGAGGAGACCCAGTACTTC. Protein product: CARWTGVEETQYF.

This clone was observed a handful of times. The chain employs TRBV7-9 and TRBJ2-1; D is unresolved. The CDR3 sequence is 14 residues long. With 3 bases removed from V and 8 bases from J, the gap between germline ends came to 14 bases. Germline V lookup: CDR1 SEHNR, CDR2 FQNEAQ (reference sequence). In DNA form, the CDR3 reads TGTGCCAGCAGCTTCACCGACACCGGCGATGAGCAGTTCTTC. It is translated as CASSFTDTGDEQFF.

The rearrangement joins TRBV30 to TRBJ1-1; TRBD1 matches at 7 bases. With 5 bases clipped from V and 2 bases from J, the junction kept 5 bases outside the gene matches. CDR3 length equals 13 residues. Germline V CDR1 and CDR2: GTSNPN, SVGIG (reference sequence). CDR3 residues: CAWSDRRNTEAFF. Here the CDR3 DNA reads TGTGCCTGGTCGGACAGGAGAAACACTGAAGCTTTCTTT.

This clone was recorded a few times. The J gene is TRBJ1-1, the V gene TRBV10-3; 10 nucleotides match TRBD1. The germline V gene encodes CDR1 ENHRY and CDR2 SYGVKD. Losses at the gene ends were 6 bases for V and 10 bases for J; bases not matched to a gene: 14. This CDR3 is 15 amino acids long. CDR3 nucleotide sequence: TGTGCCATCAGAAACCCGGGACAGGGGATGGATACAGCTTTCTTT. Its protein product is CAIRNPGQGMDTAFF.

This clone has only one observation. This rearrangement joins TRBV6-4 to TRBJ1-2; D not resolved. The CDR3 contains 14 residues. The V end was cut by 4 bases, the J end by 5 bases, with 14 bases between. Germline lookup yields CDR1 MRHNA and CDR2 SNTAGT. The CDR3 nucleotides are TGTGCCAGCAGTGGCCGGGGTCCACTGTATGGCTACACCTTC. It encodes CASSGRGPLYGYTF.

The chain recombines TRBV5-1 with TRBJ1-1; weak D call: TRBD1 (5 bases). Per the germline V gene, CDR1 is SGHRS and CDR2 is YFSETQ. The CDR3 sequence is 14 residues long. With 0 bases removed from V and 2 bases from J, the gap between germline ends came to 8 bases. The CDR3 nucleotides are TGCGCCAGCAGCTTGGGACAGATTAACACTGAAGCTTTCTTT. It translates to CASSLGQINTEAFF. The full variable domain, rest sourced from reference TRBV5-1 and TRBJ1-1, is KAGVTQTPRYLIKTRGQQVTLSCSPISGHRSVSWYQQTPGQGLQFLFEYFSETQRNKGNFPGRFSGRQFSNSRSEMNVSTLELGDSALYLCASSLGQINTEAFFGQGTRLTVV.

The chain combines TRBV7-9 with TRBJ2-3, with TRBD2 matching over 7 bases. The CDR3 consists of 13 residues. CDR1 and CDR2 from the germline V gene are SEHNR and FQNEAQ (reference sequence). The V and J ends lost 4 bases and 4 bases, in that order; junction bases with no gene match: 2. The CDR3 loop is CASSSSGSDTQYF. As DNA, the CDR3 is TGTGCCAGCAGCTCTAGCGGTTCAGATACGCAGTATTTT.

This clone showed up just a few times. The CDR3 reads CASSPRSGGFTDTQYF. CDR3 DNA: TGTGCCAGCTCACCACGCTCGGGAGGGTTCACAGATACGCAGTATTTT. The chain is built from TRBV18 and TRBJ2-3; 8 bases are shared with TRBD2. Germline V gives CDR1 KGHSH, CDR2 LQKENI. After removal of 1 base from V and 2 bases from J, the junction contained 5 bases not matched to a gene. The CDR3 is made up of 16 amino acids.

As DNA, the CDR3 is TGCACCAGCAGCCACACGCGAGCTAGCGGGAGTGAGACCCAGTACTTC. Its translation is CTSSHTRASGSETQYF. The chain joins TRBV1 to TRBJ2-5; TRBD2, the table's D call, was not compared with the DNA. TRBV1 is a documented pseudogene. The length of the CDR3 is 16 residues.

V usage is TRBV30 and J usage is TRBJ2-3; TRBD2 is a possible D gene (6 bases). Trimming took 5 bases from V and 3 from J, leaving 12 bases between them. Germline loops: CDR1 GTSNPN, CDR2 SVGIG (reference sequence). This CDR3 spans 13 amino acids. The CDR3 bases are TGTGCCTGGGGGGCGGGGCTAACAGATACGCAGTATTTT. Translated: CAWGAGLTDTQYF.

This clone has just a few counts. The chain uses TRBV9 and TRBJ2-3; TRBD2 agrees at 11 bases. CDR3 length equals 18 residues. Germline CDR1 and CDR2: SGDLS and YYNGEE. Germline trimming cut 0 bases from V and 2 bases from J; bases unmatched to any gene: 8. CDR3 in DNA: TGTGCCAGCAGCGTAGATAGTTGGACTAGCGGGTCCACAGATACGCAGTATTTT. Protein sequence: CASSVDSWTSGSTDTQYF.

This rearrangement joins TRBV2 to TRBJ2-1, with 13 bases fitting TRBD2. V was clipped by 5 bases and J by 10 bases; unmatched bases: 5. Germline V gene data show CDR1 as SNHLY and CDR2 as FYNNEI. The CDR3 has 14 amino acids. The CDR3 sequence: CASSQGLAGSEQFF. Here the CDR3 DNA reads TGTGCCAGCAGTCAGGGACTAGCGGGATCAGAGCAGTTCTTC.

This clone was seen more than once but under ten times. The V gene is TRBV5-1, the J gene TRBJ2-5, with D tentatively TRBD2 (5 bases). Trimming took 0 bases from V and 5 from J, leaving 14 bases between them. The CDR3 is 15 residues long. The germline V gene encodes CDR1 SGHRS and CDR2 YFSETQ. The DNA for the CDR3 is TGCGCCAGCAGCTTGGCGTCTAGCAAAGGGGAGACCCAGTACTTC. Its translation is CASSLASSKGETQYF.

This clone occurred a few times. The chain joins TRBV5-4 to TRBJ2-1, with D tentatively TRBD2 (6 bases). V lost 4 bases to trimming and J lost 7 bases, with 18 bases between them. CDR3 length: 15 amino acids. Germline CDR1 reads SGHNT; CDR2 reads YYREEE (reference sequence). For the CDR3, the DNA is TGTGCCAGCAGCCTCAACTGGAGGGCGGAAAATGAGCAGTTCTTC. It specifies CASSLNWRAENEQFF.

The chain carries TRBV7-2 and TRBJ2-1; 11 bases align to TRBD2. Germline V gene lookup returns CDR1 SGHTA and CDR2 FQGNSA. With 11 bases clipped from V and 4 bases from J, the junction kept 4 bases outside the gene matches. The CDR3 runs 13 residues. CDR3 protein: CAAGTSGYNEQFF. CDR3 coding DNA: TGTGCCGCCGGGACTAGCGGATACAATGAGCAGTTCTTC.

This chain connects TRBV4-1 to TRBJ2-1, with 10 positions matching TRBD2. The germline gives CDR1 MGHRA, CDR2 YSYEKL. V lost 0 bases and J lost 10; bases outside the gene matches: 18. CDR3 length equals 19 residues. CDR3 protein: CASSQDLGAGLAVIKEQFF. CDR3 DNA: TGCGCCAGCAGCCAAGATTTAGGCGCTGGACTAGCGGTCATCAAAGAGCAGTTCTTC.

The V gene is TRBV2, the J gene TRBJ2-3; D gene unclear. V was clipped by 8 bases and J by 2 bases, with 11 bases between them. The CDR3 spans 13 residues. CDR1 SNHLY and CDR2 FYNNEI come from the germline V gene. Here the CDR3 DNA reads TGTGCCAGCCACAACCCATACACAGATACGCAGTATTTT. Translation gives CASHNPYTDTQYF.

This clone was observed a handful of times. The CDR3 spells CASSRTGLMTEAFF. CDR3 coding DNA: TGTGCCAGTAGTCGTACAGGGTTGATGACTGAAGCTTTCTTT. The chain joins TRBV19 to TRBJ1-1; the D gene is possibly TRBD1 (6 bases). This CDR3 region has 14 residues. The germline gives CDR1 LNHDA, CDR2 SQIVND (reference sequence). Deletions cut 5 bases from V and 5 bases from J, with 15 bases between.

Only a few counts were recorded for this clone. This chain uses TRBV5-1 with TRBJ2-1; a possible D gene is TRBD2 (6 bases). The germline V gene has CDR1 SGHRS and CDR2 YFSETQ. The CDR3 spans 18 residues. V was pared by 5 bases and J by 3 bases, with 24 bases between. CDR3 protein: CASRRGQGAGPSYNEQFF. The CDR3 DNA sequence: TGCGCCAGCAGACGCGGCCAAGGCGCGGGGCCAAGCTACAATGAGCAGTTCTTC.

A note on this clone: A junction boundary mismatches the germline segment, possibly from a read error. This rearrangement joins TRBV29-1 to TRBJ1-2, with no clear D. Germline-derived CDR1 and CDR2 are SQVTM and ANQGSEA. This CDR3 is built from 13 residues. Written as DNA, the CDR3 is TGCAGCGCTGAAGACCTGAGGGACTATGGCTACACCTTC. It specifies CSAEDLRDYGYTF.

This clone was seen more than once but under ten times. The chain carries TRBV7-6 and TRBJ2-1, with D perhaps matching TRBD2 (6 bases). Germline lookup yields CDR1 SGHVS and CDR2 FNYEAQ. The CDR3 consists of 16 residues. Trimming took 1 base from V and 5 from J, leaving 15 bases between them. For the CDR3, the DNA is TGTGCCAGCAGCTTAGTCCCGGGAGACCCCCACAATGAGCAGTTCTTC. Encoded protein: CASSLVPGDPHNEQFF.

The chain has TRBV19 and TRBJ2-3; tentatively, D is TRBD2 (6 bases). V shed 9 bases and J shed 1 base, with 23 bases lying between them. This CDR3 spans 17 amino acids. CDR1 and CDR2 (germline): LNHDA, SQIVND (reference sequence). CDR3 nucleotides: TGTGCCAGCAGAGGAGGGGCACTAGATCCCCGCACAGATACGCAGTATTTT. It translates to CASRGGALDPRTDTQYF.

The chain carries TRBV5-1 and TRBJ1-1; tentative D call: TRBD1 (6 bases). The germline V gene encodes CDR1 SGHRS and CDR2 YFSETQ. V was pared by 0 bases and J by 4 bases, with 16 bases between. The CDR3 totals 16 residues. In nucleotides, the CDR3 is TGCGCCAGCAGCTTGGACAGGGCCGGGGGGATCACTGAAGCTTTCTTT. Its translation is CASSLDRAGGITEAFF.

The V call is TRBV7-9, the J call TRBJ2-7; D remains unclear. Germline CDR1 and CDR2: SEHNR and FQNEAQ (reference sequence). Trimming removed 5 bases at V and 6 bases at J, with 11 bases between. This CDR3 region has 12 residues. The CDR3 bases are TGTGCCAGCAGCCCTCCTGGGCTCGAGCAGTACTTC. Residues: CASSPPGLEQYF.

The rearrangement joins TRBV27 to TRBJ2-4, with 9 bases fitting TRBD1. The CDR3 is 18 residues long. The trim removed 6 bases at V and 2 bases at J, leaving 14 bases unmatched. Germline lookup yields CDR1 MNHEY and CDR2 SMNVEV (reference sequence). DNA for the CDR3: TGTGCCAGCAGCCCGGGACAGGGTCGGCTTGTGACCAAAAACATTCAGTACTTC. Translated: CASSPGQGRLVTKNIQYF.

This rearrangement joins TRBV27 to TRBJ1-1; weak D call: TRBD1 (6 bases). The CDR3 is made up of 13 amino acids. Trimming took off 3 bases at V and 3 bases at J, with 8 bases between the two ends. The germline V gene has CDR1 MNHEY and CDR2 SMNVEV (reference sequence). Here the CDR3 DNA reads TGTGCCAGCAGTTTTACAGGGTACACTGAAGCTTTCTTT. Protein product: CASSFTGYTEAFF.

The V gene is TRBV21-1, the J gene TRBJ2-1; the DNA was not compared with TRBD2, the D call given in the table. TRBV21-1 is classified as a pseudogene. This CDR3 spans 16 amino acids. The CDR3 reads CASTSAERGDYNEQFF. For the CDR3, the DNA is TGTGCCAGCACCTCAGCGGAGCGGGGGGACTACAATGAGCAGTTCTTC.

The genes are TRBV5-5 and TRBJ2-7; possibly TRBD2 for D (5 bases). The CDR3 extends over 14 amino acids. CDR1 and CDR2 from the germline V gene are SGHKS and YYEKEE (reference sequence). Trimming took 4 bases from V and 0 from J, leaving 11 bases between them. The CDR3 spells CASSAGLLSYEQYF. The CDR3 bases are TGTGCCAGCAGCGCCGGACTGCTCTCCTACGAGCAGTACTTC.

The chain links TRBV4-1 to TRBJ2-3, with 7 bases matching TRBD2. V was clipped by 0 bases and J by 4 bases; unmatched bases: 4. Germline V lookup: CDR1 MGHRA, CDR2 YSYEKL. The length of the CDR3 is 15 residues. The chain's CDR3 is CASSQDGLGADTQYF. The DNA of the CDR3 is TGCGCCAGCAGCCAAGATGGACTAGGCGCAGATACGCAGTATTTT.

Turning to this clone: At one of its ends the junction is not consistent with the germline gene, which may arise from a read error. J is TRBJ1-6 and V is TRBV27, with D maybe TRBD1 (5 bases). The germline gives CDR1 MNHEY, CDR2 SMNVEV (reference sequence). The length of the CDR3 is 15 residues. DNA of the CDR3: TGTGCCAGCAGTTTAACGGCCGGGGGTAATACACCCCTCCACTTT. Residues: CASSLTAGGNTPLHF.

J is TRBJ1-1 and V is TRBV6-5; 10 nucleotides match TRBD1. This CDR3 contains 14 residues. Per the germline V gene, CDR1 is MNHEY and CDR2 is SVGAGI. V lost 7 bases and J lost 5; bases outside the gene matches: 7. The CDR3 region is CASTTTGGRTEAFF. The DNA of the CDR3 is TGTGCCAGCACCACGACAGGGGGCCGGACTGAAGCTTTCTTT.

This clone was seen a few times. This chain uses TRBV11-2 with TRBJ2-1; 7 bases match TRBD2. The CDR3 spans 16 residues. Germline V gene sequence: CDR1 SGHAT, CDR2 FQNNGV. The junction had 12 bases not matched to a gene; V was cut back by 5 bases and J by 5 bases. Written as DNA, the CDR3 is TGTGCCAGCAGCCCCCGCCCCGGGCGGGAGAACAATGAGCAGTTCTTC. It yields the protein CASSPRPGRENNEQFF.